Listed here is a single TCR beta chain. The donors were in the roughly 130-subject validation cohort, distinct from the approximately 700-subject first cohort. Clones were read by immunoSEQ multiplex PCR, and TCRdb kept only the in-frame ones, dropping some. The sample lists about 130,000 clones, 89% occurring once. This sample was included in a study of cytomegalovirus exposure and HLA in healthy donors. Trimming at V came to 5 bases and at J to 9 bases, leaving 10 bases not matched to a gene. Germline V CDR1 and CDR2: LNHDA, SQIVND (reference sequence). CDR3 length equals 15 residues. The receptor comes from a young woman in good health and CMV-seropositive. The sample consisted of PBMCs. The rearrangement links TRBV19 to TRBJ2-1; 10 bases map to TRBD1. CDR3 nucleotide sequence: TGTGCCAGTAGTCCGTCCGGGACAGGGGTTACTGAGCAGTTCTTC. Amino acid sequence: CASSPSGTGVTEQFF.